This note documents a single T cell receptor (beta chain) sequence. This entry is derived from a study of T cells generated in artificial thymic organoids. The germline CDR1 and CDR2 sequences are SGDLS and YYNGEE. The CDR3 is made up of 13 amino acids. The V and J ends lost 8 bases and 2 bases, in that order; junction bases with no gene match: 3. Semi-nested PCR with reverse primers in the TRAC or TRBC constant regions amplified each chain separately. In TCRdb, the 5' RACE reads were re-called with MiXCR into one record per CDR3 protein. The data contain 5,600 or so distinct CDR3 sequences, 25% to 35% of them singletons.

The source of this sequence is a human donor who gave cord blood stem cells for thymic organoid culture, a cardiac surgery patient who gave postnatal thymus, or a blood donor (not recorded which). The rearrangement joins TRBV9 to TRBJ2-7, with 11 positions matching TRBD2. Sequencing was performed on naive CD8+ T cells from blood. Subset in this sample: CD3+TCRalphabeta+CD8SP T cells; for blood, CD45RO-CCR7+ naive CD8+ T cells. The DNA for the CDR3 is TGTGCCAGACGGACTAGCGGGCCCTACGAGCAGTACTTC. It encodes CARRTSGPYEQYF. The full variable domain, with the rest looked up from reference TRBV9 and TRBJ2-7, is DSGVTQTPKHLITATGQRVTLRCSPRSGDLSVYWYQQSLDQGLQFLIQYYNGEERAKGNILERFSAQQFPDLHSELNLSSLELGDSALYFCARRTSGPYEQYFGPGTRLTVT.